This entry lists 31 T cell receptor beta chains sequenced from one sample in a study of blood T cell repertoires in COVID-19. Clones were sequenced by immunoSEQ multiplex PCR, and TCRdb holds only the in-frame ones, with some missing. The sample lists approximately 300,000 clones, 85% occurring once. The specimen was PBMCs or T cells enriched from blood (not recorded which). The origin of the receptors is a woman in her thirties who had been exposed to COVID-19.

The chain recombines TRBV5-1 with TRBJ1-6; a possible D gene is TRBD1 (6 bases). Between the trimmed V and J ends, which lost 0 bases and 7 bases, there was a span of 14 bases. This CDR3 region has 16 residues. Germline assignment: CDR1 SGHRS and CDR2 YFSETQ. DNA of the CDR3: TGCGCCAGCAGCTTGGGTCAGGGGCCGAGAAATTCACCCCTCCACTTT. Its translation is CASSLGQGPRNSPLHF.

CDR3 residues: CASSLGLGQVYF. The CDR3 DNA follows: TGTGCCAGCAGCTTAGGTTTGGGGCAGGTGTATTTT. This sequence joins TRBV13 and TRBJ2-3; perhaps TRBD1 as D (5 bases). The germline V and J ends were trimmed by 0 bases and 14 bases, with 12 bases remaining between them. This CDR3 is built from 12 residues. From germline, CDR1 is PRHDT and CDR2 FYEKMQ (reference sequence).

This clone was observed a handful of times. The chain combines TRBV5-4 with TRBJ2-1; TRBD2 matches 9 bases. The germline V gene has CDR1 SGHNT and CDR2 YYREEE (reference sequence). This CDR3 spans 15 amino acids. Trimming cost V 0 bases and J 14 bases; bases outside gene matches: 12. CDR3 in DNA: TGTGCCAGCAGCTTGGAGAGGGCTAGCGGGGCCGGGGAGTTCTTC. Translated, it gives CASSLERASGAGEFF. Supplemented by reference TRBV5-4 and TRBJ2-1, the full variable domain reads ETGVTQSPTHLIKTRGQQVTLRCSSQSGHNTVSWYQQALGQGPQFIFQYYREEENGRGNFPPRFSGLQFPNYSSELNVNALELDDSALYLCASSLERASGAGEFFGPGTRLTVL.

This clone occurred once. This sequence joins TRBV3-1 (or the pseudogene TRBV3-2) and TRBJ2-1; 8 positions agree with TRBD1. The ends lost 4 bases at V and 5 bases at J; junction bases unmatched: 13. This CDR3 contains 17 residues. Germline CDR1 reads LGHDT; CDR2 reads YNNKEL (reference sequence). The CDR3 spells CASSRRDRRIKNNEQFF. CDR3 nucleotides: TGTGCCAGCAGCCGTCGGGACAGGCGAATTAAGAACAATGAGCAGTTCTTC.

V gene TRBV28 combines with J gene TRBJ1-6; TRBD1 is a possible D gene (6 bases). Germline loops: CDR1 MDHEN, CDR2 SYDVKM. The CDR3 is 15 residues long. Trimming removed 3 bases at V and 6 bases at J, with 12 bases between. CDR3 sequence (DNA): TGTGCCAGCAGTTTCCCCGGACAGATTAATTCACCCCTCCACTTT. Translated, it gives CASSFPGQINSPLHF.

The V call is TRBV27, the J call TRBJ2-3, with 12 bases identical to TRBD2. This CDR3 has 16 amino acids. The germline CDR1 and CDR2 sequences are MNHEY and SMNVEV (reference sequence). V shed 9 bases and J 3 bases; nucleotides not matched to a gene: 10. The CDR3 DNA reads as TGTGCCAGGGATTTTCTAGCGGGGGGGCAAACAGATACGCAGTATTTT. Protein: CARDFLAGGQTDTQYF.

The rearrangement joins TRBV28 to TRBJ1-5; TRBD1 matches 7 bases. The junction had 5 bases not matched to a gene; V was cut back by 2 bases and J by 4 bases. The V gene's germline CDR1 is MDHEN and CDR2 SYDVKM. The CDR3 is 15 residues long. CDR3 loop: CASSLGGGVNQPQHF. In nucleotides, the CDR3 is TGTGCCAGCAGTTTAGGAGGGGGCGTGAATCAGCCCCAGCATTTT.

J is TRBJ2-1 and V is TRBV7-9; a weak D match, TRBD2 (7 bases). Between the trimmed V and J ends, which lost 6 bases and 4 bases, there was a span of 19 bases. Per the germline V gene, CDR1 is SEHNR and CDR2 is FQNEAQ (reference sequence). The CDR3 covers 16 residues. CDR3 amino acids: CASRDARRGPYNEQFF. For the CDR3, the DNA is TGTGCCAGCAGAGACGCGAGGCGGGGGCCGTACAATGAGCAGTTCTTC. The full variable domain, its missing parts supplied by reference TRBV7-9 and TRBJ2-1, is DTGVSQNPRHKITKRGQNVTFRCDPISEHNRLYWYRQTLGQGPEFLTYFQNEAQLEKSRLLSDRFSAERPKGSFSTLEIQRTEQGDSAMYLCASRDARRGPYNEQFFGPGTRLTVL.

This chain links TRBV28 with TRBJ1-4, with 9 bases identical to TRBD1. V shed 6 bases and J 6 bases; nucleotides not matched to a gene: 2. CDR1 is MDHEN and CDR2 is SYDVKM in the germline V gene. CDR3 length: 13 residues. CDR3 in amino acids: CASRGTGYEKLFF. CDR3 sequence (DNA): TGTGCCAGCAGGGGGACAGGGTATGAAAAACTGTTTTTT.

The chain links TRBV19 to TRBJ2-1, with 14 bases aligning to TRBD2. This CDR3 is built from 14 residues. J gave up 9 bases and V 5 bases, and 3 bases lay outside the gene matches. From germline, CDR1 is LNHDA and CDR2 SQIVND (reference sequence). Written as DNA, the CDR3 is TGTGCCAGTAGTGTCGGGACTAGCGGGAGTGAGCAGTTCTTC. It is translated as CASSVGTSGSEQFF.

The chain uses TRBV3-1 (or the pseudogene TRBV3-2) and TRBJ1-5; D ambiguous. The germline CDR1 and CDR2 sequences are LGHDT and YNNKEL (reference sequence). V was cut by 0 bases and J by 4 bases, with 10 bases left in between. The CDR3 runs to 15 residues. The CDR3 region has the DNA TGTGCCAGCAGCCAAGATCTATCCGGGAATCAGCCCCAGCATTTT. Protein: CASSQDLSGNQPQHF.

The chain recombines TRBV30 with TRBJ1-3; D ambiguous. The CDR3 spans 13 residues. Trimming pared 2 bases from V and 2 bases from J, leaving 7 bases between. Germline CDR1 is GTSNPN and CDR2 is SVGIG (reference sequence). CDR3 sequence reads: CAWSYYPGNTIYF. The CDR3 DNA sequence: TGTGCCTGGAGTTATTATCCTGGAAACACCATATATTTT. Combining the CDR3 with reference TRBV30 and TRBJ1-3 gives the whole variable domain SQTIHQWPATLVQPVGSPLSLECTVEGTSNPNLYWYRQAAGRGLQLLFYSVGIGQISSEVPQNLSASRPQDRQFILSSKKLLLSDSGFYLCAWSYYPGNTIYFGEGSWLTVV.

The chain has TRBV15 and TRBJ2-1; 11 positions match TRBD2. Trimming at V came to 0 bases and at J to 7 bases, leaving 5 bases not matched to a gene. Germline assignment: CDR1 LNHNV and CDR2 YYDKDF (reference sequence). This CDR3 has 16 residues. CDR3: CATSRDVAGGLNEQFF. The CDR3 DNA reads as TGTGCCACCAGCAGAGATGTAGCGGGGGGGCTGAATGAGCAGTTCTTC.

The chain couples TRBV28 to TRBJ1-2; the D gene is possibly TRBD1 (5 bases). The germline V and J ends were trimmed by 2 bases and 4 bases, with 14 bases remaining between them. The germline CDR1 and CDR2 sequences are MDHEN and SYDVKM. The CDR3 is 15 amino acids. CDR3 sequence reads: CASSLRTPIGYGYTF. The CDR3 region has the DNA TGTGCCAGCAGTTTAAGGACACCTATCGGCTATGGCTACACCTTC.

This chain links TRBV19 with TRBJ1-6; no firm D call. The CDR3 loop spans 13 amino acids. The V gene lost 1 base and the J gene lost 6 bases, with 4 bases spanning the gap. Germline V CDR1 and CDR2: LNHDA, SQIVND (reference sequence). CDR3 coding DNA: TGTGCCAGTAGTATAGGAGGTAATTCACCCCTCCACTTT. Translated, it gives CASSIGGNSPLHF. Using reference TRBV19 and TRBJ1-6 for the parts outside the CDR3, the full variable domain is DGGITQSPKYLFRKEGQNVTLSCEQNLNHDAMYWYRQDPGQGLRLIYYSQIVNDFQKGDIAEGYSVSREKKESFPLTVTSAQKNPTAFYLCASSIGGNSPLHFGNGTRLTVT.

The rearrangement uses TRBV19 and TRBJ1-4; no clear D. Trimming removed 3 bases at V and 7 bases at J, with 12 bases between. CDR1 and CDR2 from the germline V gene are LNHDA and SQIVND (reference sequence). This CDR3 is built from 14 residues. The CDR3 is CASSIYGSAEKLFF. The CDR3 DNA follows: TGTGCCAGTAGTATCTACGGGTCAGCTGAAAAACTGTTTTTT.

The V and J genes are TRBV3-1 (or the pseudogene TRBV3-2) and TRBJ1-3; weak D call: TRBD1 (6 bases). The CDR3 is 15 residues long. V dropped 5 bases and J dropped 0 bases, with 11 bases sitting between them. Germline assignment: CDR1 LGHDT and CDR2 YNNKEL (reference sequence). The CDR3 protein is CASSFEDSSGNTIYF. For the CDR3, the DNA is TGTGCCAGCAGCTTCGAGGACAGCTCTGGAAACACCATATATTTT.

This sequence joins TRBV28 and TRBJ2-7, with 9 bases that match TRBD1. V was pared by 1 base and J by 7 bases, with 5 bases of the junction left unmatched. CDR1 and CDR2 (germline): MDHEN, SYDVKM. This CDR3 comprises 14 residues. CDR3 in amino acids: CASSLYRGPGEQYF. The CDR3 coding sequence is TGTGCCAGCAGTTTATACAGGGGGCCTGGGGAGCAGTACTTC.

This clone was seen only a few times. CDR3 loop: CASSLSGTGGVNTEAFF. In DNA, the CDR3 is TGCGCCAGCAGCTTATCCGGGACAGGGGGAGTGAACACTGAAGCTTTCTTT. The V call is TRBV5-1, the J call TRBJ1-1, with 11 bases aligning to TRBD1. Trimming cost V 2 bases and J 0 bases; bases outside gene matches: 6. Germline V gene sequence: CDR1 SGHRS, CDR2 YFSETQ. The CDR3 runs 17 residues.

J is TRBJ2-7 and V is TRBV5-1; D is possibly TRBD2 (6 bases). The CDR3 length is 16 residues. Trimming cost V 0 bases and J 3 bases, with 16 bases left between them. CDR1 SGHRS and CDR2 YFSETQ come from the germline V gene. CDR3 in amino acids: CASSLAVTSGVYEQYF. The CDR3 DNA is TGCGCCAGCAGCTTGGCGGTGACTAGTGGGGTCTACGAGCAGTACTTC.

V is TRBV29-1 and J is TRBJ2-5, with TRBD1 matching 8 bases. This CDR3 has 12 residues. Germline V lookup: CDR1 SQVTM, CDR2 ANQGSEA. The V gene end was trimmed by 4 bases and the J gene end by 4 bases; junction bases not matched to a gene: 2. The CDR3 sequence: CSVVQGAETQYF. CDR3 in DNA: TGCAGCGTTGTGCAGGGGGCAGAGACCCAGTACTTC.

This chain connects TRBV30 to TRBJ1-4, with 9 bases matching TRBD1. V lost 2 bases and J lost 10; bases outside the gene matches: 5. CDR3 length: 13 amino acids. Per germline, CDR1 GTSNPN and CDR2 SVGIG (reference sequence). In DNA, the CDR3 is TGTGCCTGGAGTCTACAGGGGGCCGTAAAACTGTTTTTT. This gives the protein CAWSLQGAVKLFF. Complete variable domain (other parts from reference TRBV30 and TRBJ1-4): SQTIHQWPATLVQPVGSPLSLECTVEGTSNPNLYWYRQAAGRGLQLLFYSVGIGQISSEVPQNLSASRPQDRQFILSSKKLLLSDSGFYLCAWSLQGAVKLFFGSGTQLSVL.

J is TRBJ1-1 and V is TRBV11-2, with D unclear. The CDR3 length is 15 residues. The V end lost 4 bases, the J end lost 4 bases, and 16 bases lay between the germline ends. Germline V gene sequence: CDR1 SGHAT, CDR2 FQNNGV. The CDR3 DNA sequence: TGTGCCAGCAGCTCGGCTGGCGCCGGCGGCACTGAAGCTTTCTTT. It is translated as CASSSAGAGGTEAFF.

This sequence joins TRBV7-9 and TRBJ2-2, with D maybe TRBD1 (6 bases). V lost 4 bases to trimming and J lost 0 bases, with 9 bases between them. Germline CDR1 reads SEHNR; CDR2 reads FQNEAQ (reference sequence). The CDR3 runs to 15 residues. In DNA, the CDR3 is TGTGCCAGCAGCTGGGGACACCCGAACACCGGGGAGCTGTTTTTT. It translates to CASSWGHPNTGELFF.

The chain has TRBV6-2 or TRBV6-3 and TRBJ2-7; 11 bases are a match to TRBD1. CDR3 size: 15 residues. From germline, CDR1 is MNHEY and CDR2 SVGEGT. V lost 4 bases and J lost 6; bases outside the gene matches: 8. CDR3 in DNA: TGTGCCAGCAGTTCCCATTCCGGGACAGGGGGCGAGCAGTACTTC. Protein: CASSSHSGTGGEQYF.

The chain employs TRBV27 and TRBJ1-6; weak D call: TRBD1 (6 bases). This CDR3 is built from 13 residues. Germline CDR1 is MNHEY and CDR2 is SMNVEV (reference sequence). Trimming took 10 bases from V and 6 from J, leaving 13 bases between them. CDR3: CATQGQLNSPLHF. The CDR3 DNA follows: TGTGCCACCCAAGGACAGCTTAATTCACCCCTCCACTTT.

The CDR3 sequence is CASSDSRDEQYF. CDR3 nucleotide sequence: TGTGCCAGCAGTGATTCTAGAGACGAGCAGTACTTC. This rearrangement joins TRBV6-1 to TRBJ2-7; D unresolved. The CDR3 is made up of 12 amino acids. Germline V gene data show CDR1 as MNHNS and CDR2 as SASEGT. The V gene lost 3 bases and the J gene lost 5 bases, with 8 bases spanning the gap.

The chain couples TRBV7-9 to TRBJ1-5; possibly TRBD1 for D (5 bases). Trimming pared 0 bases from V and 7 bases from J, leaving 16 bases between. This CDR3 has 16 residues. Germline V lookup: CDR1 SEHNR, CDR2 FQNEAQ (reference sequence). CDR3 bases: TGTGCCAGCAGCTTAGCGTTTCAGGGCTCCCTCCAGCCCCAGCATTTT. This gives the protein CASSLAFQGSLQPQHF.

The rearrangement uses TRBV5-4 and TRBJ2-7; 13 positions agree with TRBD2. This CDR3 has 17 residues. The ends lost 2 bases at V and 1 base at J; junction bases unmatched: 6. Germline V gene sequence: CDR1 SGHNT, CDR2 YYREEE (reference sequence). In DNA form, the CDR3 reads TGTGCCAGCAGCTTACAATCGGGACTAGCGGGATCCTACGAGCAGTACTTC. Amino acid sequence: CASSLQSGLAGSYEQYF.

V is TRBV2 and J is TRBJ2-3; 11 bases line up with TRBD2. Germline V lookup: CDR1 SNHLY, CDR2 FYNNEI. V lost 5 bases, J lost 3 bases, and 4 bases stayed unmatched. The CDR3 has 15 residues. CDR3 DNA: TGTGCCAGCAGTACCACTAGCGGGAGAACAGATACGCAGTATTTT. Translation gives CASSTTSGRTDTQYF. Using reference TRBV2 and TRBJ2-3 for the parts outside the CDR3, the full variable domain is EPEVTQTPSHQVTQMGQEVILRCVPISNHLYFYWYRQILGQKVEFLVSFYNNEISEKSEIFDDQFSVERPDGSNFTLKIRSTKLEDSAMYFCASSTTSGRTDTQYFGPGTRLTVL.

This chain joins TRBV4-1 and TRBJ2-3, with D tentatively TRBD1 (5 bases). In germline, CDR1 is MGHRA, CDR2 YSYEKL. The CDR3 runs to 19 residues. Trimming cost V 0 bases and J 2 bases, with 21 bases left between them. CDR3 sequence (DNA): TGCGCCAGCAGCCAAGATTTCCGTTTTATCGGCAGGGACACAGATACGCAGTATTTT. As protein: CASSQDFRFIGRDTDTQYF.